This T cell receptor (beta chain) comes out of a study of CD8 T cells in ankylosing spondylitis. Broader study findings: In ankylosing spondylitis patients, matched synovial fluid reportedly showed significant enrichment of disease-linked clones. In synovial fluid and blood from reactive arthritis, some motif variants were previously reported. Disease-linked clones displayed a CD8+ phenotype and appeared relatively rarely in peripheral blood.

By frequency in the sample, this clonotype is medium-sized. Its antigen is still unknown. TCRdb analysed the 5' RACE reads with MiXCR anew, one entry per CDR3 protein. The sample has approximately 42,000 distinct CDR3 sequences, more than 3% seen once; the top ten hold approximately 4%. Germline V lookup: CDR1 SGDLS, CDR2 YYNGEE. There are 14 residues in the CDR3. Trimming stripped 0 bases from V and 7 bases from J, with 13 bases between. The origin of this receptor is a female donor with ankylosing spondylitis or in good health (not recorded which). Sequenced input: blood, either unsorted or a sorted T cell fraction (not recorded which). The rearrangement links TRBV9 to TRBJ1-1; a possible D gene is TRBD1 (5 bases). CDR3 in amino acids: CASSVAPGEGEAFF. The CDR3, as DNA: TGTGCCAGCAGCGTAGCTCCGGGGGAAGGTGAAGCTTTCTTT.